This record covers a single T cell receptor (beta chain). This entry comes from a study of tumor-infiltrating lymphocytes in oesophageal squamous cell carcinoma. Germline V gives CDR1 SGHVT, CDR2 SQSDAQ. The CDR3 is made up of 15 amino acids. Trimming pared 3 bases from V and 10 bases from J, leaving 19 bases between. TCRdb passed the PCR reads through MiXCR, listing each CDR3 protein once. The sample gives 20,000 or so distinct CDR3 sequences, around two fifths of which show up once; about 39% is in the top ten. The sequence came from a male donor with esophageal squamous cell carcinoma. Sequencing used esophageal tumor tissue. The genes are TRBV7-4 and TRBJ2-1; D might be TRBD2 (5 bases). CDR3 region: CASSFLAGEVYEQFF. CDR3 sequence (DNA): TGTGCCAGCAGCTTTCTAGCAGGAGAAGTCTACGAGCAGTTCTTC. Full variable domain (outside the CDR3, taken from reference TRBV7-4 and TRBJ2-1): GAGVSQSPRYKVAKRGRDVALRCDSISGHVTLYWYRQTLGQGSEVLTYSQSDAQRDKSGRPSGRFSAERPERSVSTLKIQRTEQGDSAVYLCASSFLAGEVYEQFFGPGTRLTVL.